This T cell receptor beta chain was observed in a study of blood T cell repertoires in COVID-19. Study background: The samples span acute and convalescent COVID-19 from the United States, Italy and Spain. T cells, B-cell-depleted T cells, or PBMCs supplied cDNA or gDNA.

Patients in Seattle were enrolled during active infection, then followed longitudinally. Trimming pared 1 base from V and 8 bases from J, leaving 8 bases between. The CDR3 sequence is 12 residues long. Germline CDR1 is LNHNV and CDR2 is YYDKDF (reference sequence). In the original analysis: Nucleated cell counts were estimated from reference gene primer amplification. Repertoires were generated with immunoSEQ multiplex PCR, while TCRdb's copy carries only in-frame clones and drops some. The V and J calls and clone size are taken from that table; D and trimming were inferred from the DNA. The sample has 200,000 to 250,000 clones; more than 80% are singletons.

The clonotype comes from a man aged 25 to 40 with COVID-19, enrolled during active disease. The chain links TRBV15 to TRBJ1-1; maybe TRBD1 (5 bases). Sequenced sample: peripheral blood. The CDR3 here is CATSRVGQEAFF. The DNA for the CDR3 is TGTGCCACCAGCAGAGTTGGACAAGAAGCTTTCTTT.